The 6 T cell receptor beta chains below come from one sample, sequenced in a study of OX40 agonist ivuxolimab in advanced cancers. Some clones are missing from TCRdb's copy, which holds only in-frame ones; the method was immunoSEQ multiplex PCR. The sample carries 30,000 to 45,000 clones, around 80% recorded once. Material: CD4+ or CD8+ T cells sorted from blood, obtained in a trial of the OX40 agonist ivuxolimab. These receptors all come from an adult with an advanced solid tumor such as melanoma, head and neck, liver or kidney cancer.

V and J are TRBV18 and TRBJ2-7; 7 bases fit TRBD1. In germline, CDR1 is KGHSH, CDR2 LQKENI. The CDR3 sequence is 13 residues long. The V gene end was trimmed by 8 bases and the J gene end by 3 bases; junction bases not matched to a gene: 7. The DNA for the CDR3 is TGTGCCAGCCGAGGGACAGAGGTCTACGAGCAGTACTTC. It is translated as CASRGTEVYEQYF.

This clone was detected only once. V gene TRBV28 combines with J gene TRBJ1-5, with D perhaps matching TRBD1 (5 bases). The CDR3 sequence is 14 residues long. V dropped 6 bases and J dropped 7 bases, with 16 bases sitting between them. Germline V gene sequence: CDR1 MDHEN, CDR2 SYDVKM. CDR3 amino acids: CASRPTGFRQPQHF. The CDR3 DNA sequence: TGTGCCAGCAGACCAACAGGTTTCCGACAGCCCCAGCATTTT.

The CDR3 loop reads CASSADRGRGQPQHF. In DNA, the CDR3 is TGTGCCAGCAGTGCTGACAGGGGACGGGGGCAGCCCCAGCATTTT. This chain links TRBV2 with TRBJ1-5, with TRBD1 matching over 8 bases. This CDR3 contains 15 residues. After removal of 4 bases from V and 7 bases from J, the junction contained 9 bases not matched to a gene. Germline V gene data show CDR1 as SNHLY and CDR2 as FYNNEI.

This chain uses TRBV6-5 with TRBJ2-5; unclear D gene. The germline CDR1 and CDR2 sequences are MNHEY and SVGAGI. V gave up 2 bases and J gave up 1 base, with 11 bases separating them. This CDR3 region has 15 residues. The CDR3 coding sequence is TGTGCCAGCAGTTACAGTGTTCTCATCCAAGAGACCCAGTACTTC. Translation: CASSYSVLIQETQYF.

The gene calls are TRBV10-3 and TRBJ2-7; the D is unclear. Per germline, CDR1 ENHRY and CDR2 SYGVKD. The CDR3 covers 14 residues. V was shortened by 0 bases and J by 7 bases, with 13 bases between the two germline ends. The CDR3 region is CAISESTQAREQYF. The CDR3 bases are TGTGCCATCAGTGAGTCGACGCAGGCTCGAGAGCAGTACTTC.

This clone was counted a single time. The CDR3 DNA reads TGTGCCAGCAGTCGGACAGGGCATGGCTACACCTTC. This translates into CASSRTGHGYTF. The chain joins TRBV6-5 to TRBJ1-2; 8 bases fit TRBD1. The V segment lost 5 bases and the J segment 6 bases; nucleotides outside the gene matches: 2. This CDR3 contains 12 residues. CDR1 is MNHEY and CDR2 is SVGAGI in the germline V gene.